The clone carrying this T cell receptor (beta chain) was counted a single time. V was clipped by 0 bases and J by 0 bases, with 9 bases between them. The CDR3 loop spans 16 amino acids. From germline, CDR1 is SGDLS and CDR2 YYNGEE. This sample was taken from a study of CD8 T cells in Susac syndrome. Random hexamers were used to reverse transcribe roughly 0.45 to 1 ug of RNA. MiXCR, applied by TCRdb to the immunoSEQ multiplex PCR reads, yields one record per CDR3 protein. The table includes 95,000 to 150,000 distinct CDR3 sequences, over 95% detected once. Sequencing input: CD4+ T cells from PBMCs. The V and J genes are TRBV9 and TRBJ2-2; D ambiguous. The sequence was obtained from a human donor with Susac syndrome. The CDR3 reads CASSVAGLANTGELFF. DNA of the CDR3: TGTGCCAGCAGCGTAGCTGGCCTAGCGAACACCGGGGAGCTGTTTTTT.